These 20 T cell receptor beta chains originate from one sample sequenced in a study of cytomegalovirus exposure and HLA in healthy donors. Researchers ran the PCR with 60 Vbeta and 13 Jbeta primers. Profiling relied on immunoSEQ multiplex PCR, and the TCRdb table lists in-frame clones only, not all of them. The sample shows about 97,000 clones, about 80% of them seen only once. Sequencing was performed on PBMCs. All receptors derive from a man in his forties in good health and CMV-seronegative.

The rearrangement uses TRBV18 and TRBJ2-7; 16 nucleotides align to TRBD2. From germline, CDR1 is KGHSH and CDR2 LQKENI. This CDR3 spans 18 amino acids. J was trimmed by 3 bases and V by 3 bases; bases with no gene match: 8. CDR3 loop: CASSPGLAGGLASYEQYF. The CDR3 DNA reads TGTGCCAGCTCACCGGGACTAGCGGGGGGGCTGGCTAGCTACGAGCAGTACTTC.

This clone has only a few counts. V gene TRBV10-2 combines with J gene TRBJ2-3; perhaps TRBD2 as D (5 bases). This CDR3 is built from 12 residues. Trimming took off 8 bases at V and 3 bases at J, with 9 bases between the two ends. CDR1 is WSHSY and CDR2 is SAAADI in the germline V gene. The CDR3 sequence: CASFRGTDTQYF. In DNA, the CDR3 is TGCGCCAGCTTCCGGGGAACAGATACGCAGTATTTT.

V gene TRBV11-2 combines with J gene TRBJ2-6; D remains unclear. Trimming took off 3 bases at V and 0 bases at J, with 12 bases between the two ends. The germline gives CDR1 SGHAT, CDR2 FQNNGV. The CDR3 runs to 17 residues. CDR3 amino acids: CASSLGPSSSGANVLTF. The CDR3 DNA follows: TGTGCCAGCAGCTTGGGCCCCTCGAGCTCTGGGGCCAACGTCCTGACTTTC.

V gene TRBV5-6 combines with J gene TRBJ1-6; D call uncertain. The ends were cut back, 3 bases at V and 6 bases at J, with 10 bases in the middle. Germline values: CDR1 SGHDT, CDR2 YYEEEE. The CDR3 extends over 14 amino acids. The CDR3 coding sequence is TGTGCCAGCAGCTATGGACGGGGTAATTCACCCCTCCACTTT. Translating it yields CASSYGRGNSPLHF.

The CDR3 DNA is TGTGCCAGCAGCCAAGATCAGAATGTCGGGGAGCTGTTTTTT. It yields the protein CASSQDQNVGELFF. V and J are TRBV4-2 and TRBJ2-2; D remains unclear. Germline V gives CDR1 LGHNA, CDR2 YNFKEQ. This CDR3 is built from 14 residues. V shed 0 bases and J shed 7 bases, with 9 bases lying between them.

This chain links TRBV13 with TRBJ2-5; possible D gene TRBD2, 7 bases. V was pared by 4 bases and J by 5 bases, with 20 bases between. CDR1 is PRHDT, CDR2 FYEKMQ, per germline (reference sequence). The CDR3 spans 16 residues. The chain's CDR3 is CASSSALGGAWETQYF. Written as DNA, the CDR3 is TGTGCCAGCAGCTCCGCGCTGGGGGGGGCCTGGGAGACCCAGTACTTC.

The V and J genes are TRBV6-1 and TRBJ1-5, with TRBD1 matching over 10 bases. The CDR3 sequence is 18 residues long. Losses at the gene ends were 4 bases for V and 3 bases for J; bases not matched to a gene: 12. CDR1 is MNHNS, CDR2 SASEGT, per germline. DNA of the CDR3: TGTGCCAGCAGTGTGTTTAAGTCCGGGACAGGGGTCAATCAGCCCCAGCATTTT. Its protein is CASSVFKSGTGVNQPQHF.

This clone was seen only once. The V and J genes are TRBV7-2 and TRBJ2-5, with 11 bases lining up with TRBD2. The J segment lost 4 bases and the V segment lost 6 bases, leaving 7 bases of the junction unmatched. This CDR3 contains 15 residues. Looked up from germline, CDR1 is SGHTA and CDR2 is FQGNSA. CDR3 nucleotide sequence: TGTGCCAGCAGAATAGCGGGGGGGGTAATAGAGACCCAGTACTTC. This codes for CASRIAGGVIETQYF. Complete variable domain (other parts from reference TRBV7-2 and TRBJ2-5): GAGVSQSPSNKVTEKGKDVELRCDPISGHTALYWYRQSLGQGLEFLIYFQGNSAPDKSGLPSDRFSAERTGGSVSTLTIQRTQQEDSAVYLCASRIAGGVIETQYFGPGTRLLVL.

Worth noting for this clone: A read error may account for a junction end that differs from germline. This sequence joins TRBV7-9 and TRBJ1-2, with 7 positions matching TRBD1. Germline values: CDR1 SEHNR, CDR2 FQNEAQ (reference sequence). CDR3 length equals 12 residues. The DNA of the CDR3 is TGTTCCAGCAGCCCCACAGGGGATGGCTACACCTTC. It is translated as CSSSPTGDGYTF.

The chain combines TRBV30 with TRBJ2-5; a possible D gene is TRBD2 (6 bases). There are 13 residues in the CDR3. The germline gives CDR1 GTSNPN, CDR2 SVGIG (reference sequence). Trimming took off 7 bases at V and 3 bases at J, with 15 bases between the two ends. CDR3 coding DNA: TGTGCCTTTCGACCCGGGGGTAAAGAGACCCAGTACTTC. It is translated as CAFRPGGKETQYF.

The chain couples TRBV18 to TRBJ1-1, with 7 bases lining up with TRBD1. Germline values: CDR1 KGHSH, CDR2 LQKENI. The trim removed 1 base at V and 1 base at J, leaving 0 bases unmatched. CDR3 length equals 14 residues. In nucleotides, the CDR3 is TGTGCCAGCTCACCACAGGGGGCGAACACTGAAGCTTTCTTT. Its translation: CASSPQGANTEAFF. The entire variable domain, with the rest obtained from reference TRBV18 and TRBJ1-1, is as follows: NAGVMQNPRHLVRRRGQEARLRCSPMKGHSHVYWYRQLPEEGLKFMVYLQKENIIDESGMPKERFSAEFPKEGPSILRIQQVVRGDSAAYFCASSPQGANTEAFFGQGTRLTVV.

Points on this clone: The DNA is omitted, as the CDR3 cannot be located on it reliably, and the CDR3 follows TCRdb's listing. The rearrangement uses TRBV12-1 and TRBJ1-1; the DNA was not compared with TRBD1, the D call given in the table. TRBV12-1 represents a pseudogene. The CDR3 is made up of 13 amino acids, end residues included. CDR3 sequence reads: CASSFGQGIEAFF.

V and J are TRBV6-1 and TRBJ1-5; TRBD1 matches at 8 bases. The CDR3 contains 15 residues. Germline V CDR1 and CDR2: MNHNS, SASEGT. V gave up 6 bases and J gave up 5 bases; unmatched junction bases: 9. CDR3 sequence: CASRRTGNFDQPQHF. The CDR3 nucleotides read TGTGCCAGCAGAAGGACAGGGAATTTCGATCAGCCCCAGCATTTT.

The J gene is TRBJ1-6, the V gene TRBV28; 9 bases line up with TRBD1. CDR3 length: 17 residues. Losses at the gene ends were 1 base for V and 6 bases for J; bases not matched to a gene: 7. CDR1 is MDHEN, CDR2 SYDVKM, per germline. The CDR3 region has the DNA TGTGCCAGCAGTTTATCACGGACAGGGGCTCTTAATTCACCCCTCCACTTT. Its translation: CASSLSRTGALNSPLHF.

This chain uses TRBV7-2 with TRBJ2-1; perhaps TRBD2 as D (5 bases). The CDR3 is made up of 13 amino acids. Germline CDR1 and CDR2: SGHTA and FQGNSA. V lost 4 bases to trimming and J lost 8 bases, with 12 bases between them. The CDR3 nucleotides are TGTGCCAGCAGCTCCAGAGGGTGGGATGAGCAGTTCTTC. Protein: CASSSRGWDEQFF.

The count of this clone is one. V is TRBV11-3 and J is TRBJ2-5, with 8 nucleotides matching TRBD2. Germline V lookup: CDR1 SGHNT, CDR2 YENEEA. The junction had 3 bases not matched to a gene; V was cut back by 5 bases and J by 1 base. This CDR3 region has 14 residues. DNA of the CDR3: TGTGCCAGCAGCCCCGGGACTAGCCAAGAGACCCAGTACTTC. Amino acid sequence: CASSPGTSQETQYF.

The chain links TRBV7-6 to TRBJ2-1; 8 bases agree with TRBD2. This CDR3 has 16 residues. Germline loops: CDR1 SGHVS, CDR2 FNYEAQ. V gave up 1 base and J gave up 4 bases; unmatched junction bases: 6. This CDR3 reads CASSLGSAGGYNEQFF. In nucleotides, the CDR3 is TGTGCCAGCAGCTTAGGCTCTGCGGGGGGTTACAATGAGCAGTTCTTC. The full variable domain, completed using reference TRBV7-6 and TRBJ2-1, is GAGVSQSPRYKVTKRGQDVALRCDPISGHVSLYWYRQALGQGPEFLTYFNYEAQQDKSGLPNDRFSAERPEGSISTLTIQRTEQRDSAMYRCASSLGSAGGYNEQFFGPGTRLTVL.

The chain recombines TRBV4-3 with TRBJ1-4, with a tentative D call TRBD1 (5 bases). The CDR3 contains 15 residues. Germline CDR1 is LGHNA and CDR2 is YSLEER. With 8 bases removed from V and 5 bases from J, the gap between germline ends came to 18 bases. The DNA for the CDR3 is TGCGCCAGCGCTCCGGGGGGATGGGGGAATGAAAAACTGTTTTTT. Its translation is CASAPGGWGNEKLFF.

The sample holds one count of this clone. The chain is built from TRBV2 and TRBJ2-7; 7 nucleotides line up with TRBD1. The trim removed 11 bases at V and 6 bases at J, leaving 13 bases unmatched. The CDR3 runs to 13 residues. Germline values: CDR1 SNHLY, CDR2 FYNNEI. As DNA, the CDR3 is TGTGCCGGATCCTGGGACAGTAACGGCGAGCAGTACTTC. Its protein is CAGSWDSNGEQYF. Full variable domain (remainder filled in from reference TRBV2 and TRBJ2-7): EPEVTQTPSHQVTQMGQEVILRCVPISNHLYFYWYRQILGQKVEFLVSFYNNEISEKSEIFDDQFSVERPDGSNFTLKIRSTKLEDSAMYFCAGSWDSNGEQYFGPGTRLTVT.

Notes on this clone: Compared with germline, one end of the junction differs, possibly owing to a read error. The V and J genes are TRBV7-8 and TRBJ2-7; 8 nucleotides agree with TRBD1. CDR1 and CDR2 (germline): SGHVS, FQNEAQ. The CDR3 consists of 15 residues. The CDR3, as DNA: TGTGCCAGCAGCACCAGGGGGCGTAGCACGTACGAGCAGCACTTC. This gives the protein CASSTRGRSTYEQHF.